A single sample is the source of the 32 T cell receptor beta chains below, sequenced in a study of blood T cell repertoires in COVID-19. Generated by immunoSEQ multiplex PCR, the TCRdb table keeps only in-frame clones and is missing some. The data show over 350,000 clones, 88% seen once. Material: PBMCs or T cells enriched from blood (not recorded which). The receptors were gathered from a woman in her twenties or thirties with acute COVID-19.

The chain employs TRBV19 and TRBJ2-7, with D possibly being TRBD2 (8 bases). The V gene lost 5 bases and the J gene lost 3 bases, with 20 bases spanning the gap. The CDR3 loop spans 16 amino acids. Germline values: CDR1 LNHDA, CDR2 SQIVND (reference sequence). The CDR3: CASSPPDRRGDYEQYF. In DNA form, the CDR3 reads TGTGCCAGTAGTCCTCCGGACAGGCGGGGGGACTACGAGCAGTACTTC. Using reference TRBV19 and TRBJ2-7 for the parts outside the CDR3, the full variable domain is DGGITQSPKYLFRKEGQNVTLSCEQNLNHDAMYWYRQDPGQGLRLIYYSQIVNDFQKGDIAEGYSVSREKKESFPLTVTSAQKNPTAFYLCASSPPDRRGDYEQYFGPGTRLTVT.

This clone has a single count. This chain uses TRBV2 with TRBJ1-5, with D perhaps matching TRBD1 (5 bases). V lost 8 bases and J 0 bases, leaving 11 bases between the germline ends. CDR1 is SNHLY and CDR2 is FYNNEI in the germline V gene. The CDR3 is made up of 14 amino acids. Written as DNA, the CDR3 is TGTGCCAGCTGCCCAGGGTATAGCAATCAGCCCCAGCATTTT. Amino acid sequence: CASCPGYSNQPQHF. Full variable domain (missing parts from reference TRBV2 and TRBJ1-5): EPEVTQTPSHQVTQMGQEVILRCVPISNHLYFYWYRQILGQKVEFLVSFYNNEISEKSEIFDDQFSVERPDGSNFTLKIRSTKLEDSAMYFCASCPGYSNQPQHFGDGTRLSIL.

The chain uses TRBV27 and TRBJ1-6; D is perhaps TRBD1 (6 bases). The germline V and J ends were trimmed by 2 bases and 2 bases, with 7 bases remaining between them. Germline CDR1 is MNHEY and CDR2 is SMNVEV (reference sequence). The CDR3 runs 15 residues. CDR3 sequence: CASSLTGTYNSPLHF. For the CDR3, the DNA is TGTGCCAGCAGTTTAACAGGGACCTATAATTCACCCCTCCACTTT.

This chain connects TRBV11-3 to TRBJ2-7, with 8 bases that match TRBD2. This CDR3 contains 13 residues. J was trimmed by 6 bases and V by 4 bases; bases with no gene match: 5. Germline CDR1 is SGHNT and CDR2 is YENEEA. The CDR3 loop is CASSSAGGGEQYF. The DNA of the CDR3 is TGTGCCAGCAGCTCGGCGGGGGGTGGCGAGCAGTACTTC.

This chain uses TRBV4-3 with TRBJ2-7; maybe TRBD1 (6 bases). The CDR3 spans 13 residues. CDR1 LGHNA and CDR2 YSLEER come from the germline V gene. The germline V and J ends were trimmed by 3 bases and 5 bases, with 11 bases remaining between them. CDR3 nucleotide sequence: TGCGCCAGCAGCCAGGGATCAGGGGACGAGCAGTACTTC. Encoded protein: CASSQGSGDEQYF.

This clone was detected only once. The chain is built from TRBV20-1 and TRBJ2-1, with unresolved D. The germline V and J ends were trimmed by 8 bases and 6 bases, with 8 bases remaining between them. The CDR3 has 10 residues. The germline gives CDR1 DFQATT, CDR2 SNEGSKA (reference sequence). The CDR3 is CSPYPNEQFF. DNA for the CDR3: TGCAGTCCCTATCCCAATGAGCAGTTCTTC.

The V gene is TRBV6-5, the J gene TRBJ1-6, with 7 bases identical to TRBD1. The ends lost 6 bases at V and 11 bases at J; junction bases unmatched: 4. CDR1 MNHEY and CDR2 SVGAGI come from the germline V gene. The CDR3 contains 12 residues. In nucleotides, the CDR3 is TGTGCCAGCAGACATACAGGGGCACCCCTCCACTTT. It translates to CASRHTGAPLHF.

The rearrangement uses TRBV12-5 and TRBJ1-1; D not certain. Germline V lookup: CDR1 LGHNT, CDR2 FRNRAP. The V and J ends lost 5 bases and 0 bases respectively, with 16 bases between them. The CDR3 has 16 amino acids. The CDR3 nucleotides read TGTGCTAGTGGTCGGATCGACTCCCCCATGAACACTGAAGCTTTCTTT. It codes for CASGRIDSPMNTEAFF.

The chain carries TRBV5-6 and TRBJ1-4, with TRBD1 identical over 8 bases. Germline CDR1 and CDR2: SGHDT and YYEEEE. With V trimmed by 4 bases and J by 8 bases, 7 bases remained unmatched. The CDR3 spans 14 residues. The CDR3 DNA sequence: TGTGCCAGCAGCCCCCAGGGGGCATTCGAAAAACTGTTTTTT. This encodes CASSPQGAFEKLFF.

Note on this clone: Additional DNA sequences in this sample encode the identical CDR3. The CDR3 protein is CASSLRDRGHEQYF. CDR3 in DNA: TGTGCCAGCAGCCTCCGGGACAGGGGGCACGAGCAGTACTTC. This chain links TRBV7-9 with TRBJ2-7; 12 bases are shared with TRBD1. The CDR3 is 14 residues long. V dropped 5 bases and J dropped 5; count of bases not matched to a gene: 4. Germline V gives CDR1 SEHNR, CDR2 FQNEAQ (reference sequence).

The chain joins TRBV7-3 to TRBJ1-1, with 7 positions matching TRBD1. The germline V gene has CDR1 SGHTA and CDR2 FQGTGA. The CDR3 sequence is 13 residues long. Trimming took 3 bases from V and 9 from J; bases not matched to a gene: 7. In DNA, the CDR3 is TGTGCCAGCAGCTTGACAGGGACAGCAAAAGCTTTCTTT. This codes for CASSLTGTAKAFF.

A single count supports this clone. This rearrangement joins TRBV7-9 to TRBJ2-1; a possible D gene is TRBD2 (6 bases). Looked up from germline, CDR1 is SEHNR and CDR2 is FQNEAQ (reference sequence). With 4 bases removed from V and 7 bases from J, the gap between germline ends came to 17 bases. CDR3 length: 15 residues. DNA of the CDR3: TGTGCCAGCAGCTCCCGTGGAGGGCTATCAAATGAGCAGTTCTTC. It specifies CASSSRGGLSNEQFF. The full variable domain, its missing parts supplied by reference TRBV7-9 and TRBJ2-1, is DTGVSQNPRHKITKRGQNVTFRCDPISEHNRLYWYRQTLGQGPEFLTYFQNEAQLEKSRLLSDRFSAERPKGSFSTLEIQRTEQGDSAMYLCASSSRGGLSNEQFFGPGTRLTVL.

This clone was seen just once. The V gene is TRBV9, the J gene TRBJ2-1, with a possible D match to TRBD2 (5 bases). Trimming removed 5 bases from V and 9 bases from J, with 18 bases in between. CDR1 SGDLS and CDR2 YYNGEE come from the germline V gene. The CDR3 runs to 14 residues. The CDR3 coding sequence is TGTGCCAGCAGTTCCCCCTCCGAGGGCAGTGAGCAGTTCTTC. The encoded protein is CASSSPSEGSEQFF.

The chain has TRBV2 and TRBJ1-6; 7 bases map to TRBD1. Looked up from germline, CDR1 is SNHLY and CDR2 is FYNNEI. This CDR3 is 14 amino acids long. V lost 6 bases and J lost 8; bases outside the gene matches: 7. CDR3 bases: TGTGCCAGCAGCCGACAGGGTGGCTATTCACCCCTCCACTTT. Translation gives CASSRQGGYSPLHF.

The V call is TRBV7-3, the J call TRBJ1-1; 9 nucleotides match TRBD1. With 5 bases clipped from V and 0 bases from J, the junction kept 7 bases outside the gene matches. CDR1 and CDR2 (germline): SGHTA, FQGTGA. The CDR3 runs 16 residues. The DNA of the CDR3 is TGTGCCAGCAGCCTGTGGGGGACAGGGCTGAACACTGAAGCTTTCTTT. Its translation is CASSLWGTGLNTEAFF.

The chain joins TRBV4-1 to TRBJ2-1; a possible D gene is TRBD1 (6 bases). V dropped 2 bases and J dropped 0 bases, with 11 bases sitting between them. Germline CDR1 reads MGHRA; CDR2 reads YSYEKL. This CDR3 is built from 16 residues. CDR3 in amino acids: CASSQTGLGSYNEQFF. The DNA for the CDR3 is TGCGCCAGCAGCCAAACAGGGTTGGGCTCCTACAATGAGCAGTTCTTC.

The rearrangement joins TRBV7-9 to TRBJ2-1; possible D gene TRBD2, 6 bases. With 7 bases removed from V and 9 bases from J, the gap between germline ends came to 19 bases. Germline-derived CDR1 and CDR2 are SEHNR and FQNEAQ (reference sequence). This CDR3 is 14 amino acids long. CDR3 nucleotides: TGTGCCAGCACGCCCGGGGTTCTGGAGGGTGAGCAGTTCTTC. Protein sequence: CASTPGVLEGEQFF.

The chain combines TRBV29-1 with TRBJ1-1; D not certain. Germline V lookup: CDR1 SQVTM, CDR2 ANQGSEA. This CDR3 comprises 8 residues. The CDR3 region has the DNA TGCAGAGCTTCTGAAGCTTTCTTT. Translation gives CRASEAFF.

V and J are TRBV6-5 and TRBJ1-5; TRBD1 matches 10 bases. Unmatched junction bases numbered 2, after V lost 6 bases and J lost 6 bases. Germline CDR1 and CDR2: MNHEY and SVGAGI. The CDR3 has 13 amino acids. CDR3 region: CASRTGGGQPQHF. DNA for the CDR3: TGTGCCAGCAGGACAGGGGGCGGTCAGCCCCAGCATTTT.

This chain connects TRBV2 to TRBJ1-6; D might be TRBD1 (6 bases). The CDR3 loop spans 15 amino acids. The germline V gene encodes CDR1 SNHLY and CDR2 FYNNEI. Trimming shortened V by 6 bases and J by 9 bases, and 18 bases separated the two germline ends. CDR3 loop: CASSGRNRVGSPLHF. As DNA, the CDR3 is TGTGCCAGCAGCGGAAGGAACAGGGTTGGTTCACCCCTCCACTTT. The entire variable domain, with the rest obtained from reference TRBV2 and TRBJ1-6, is as follows: EPEVTQTPSHQVTQMGQEVILRCVPISNHLYFYWYRQILGQKVEFLVSFYNNEISEKSEIFDDQFSVERPDGSNFTLKIRSTKLEDSAMYFCASSGRNRVGSPLHFGNGTRLTVT.

The rearrangement links TRBV7-2 to TRBJ2-5; TRBD1 might be the D (6 bases). Between the trimmed V and J ends, which lost 1 base and 2 bases, there was a span of 8 bases. Germline CDR1 SGHTA, CDR2 FQGNSA. This CDR3 is 14 amino acids long. CDR3 DNA: TGTGCCAGCAGCTTAGTGGGGGCTCAAGAGACCCAGTACTTC. Its translation is CASSLVGAQETQYF.

The gene calls are TRBV3-1 (or the pseudogene TRBV3-2) and TRBJ1-2; 7 nucleotides match TRBD1. V lost 4 bases and J lost 8; bases outside the gene matches: 13. The CDR3 length is 15 residues. The germline gives CDR1 LGHDT, CDR2 YNNKEL (reference sequence). CDR3 amino acids: CASSLGQTFYEGYTF. DNA of the CDR3: TGTGCCAGCAGCCTGGGACAGACCTTCTATGAGGGCTACACCTTC.

The chain carries TRBV19 and TRBJ2-7, with D maybe TRBD1 (5 bases). The germline V gene has CDR1 LNHDA and CDR2 SQIVND (reference sequence). V lost 0 bases to trimming and J lost 0 bases, with 9 bases between them. The CDR3 consists of 15 residues. The CDR3 protein is CASSIDQGSSYEQYF. For the CDR3, the DNA is TGTGCCAGTAGTATAGATCAGGGTAGCTCCTACGAGCAGTACTTC.

The chain carries TRBV6-5 and TRBJ1-1; 8 bases align to TRBD1. CDR1 is MNHEY, CDR2 SVGAGI, per germline. There are 15 residues in the CDR3. J gave up 3 bases and V 8 bases, and 11 bases lay outside the gene matches. This chain's CDR3 is CASAFNRGWDTEAFF. The CDR3 coding sequence is TGTGCCAGCGCCTTCAACAGGGGGTGGGACACTGAAGCTTTCTTT.

The chain links TRBV10-2 to TRBJ2-3, with 9 bases matching TRBD2. Germline loops: CDR1 WSHSY, CDR2 SAAADI. This CDR3 contains 17 residues. Losses at the gene ends were 8 bases for V and 2 bases for J; bases not matched to a gene: 14. The CDR3 bases are TGCGCCAGCGGCCCCGGGACTAGCTATCGGAACACAGATACGCAGTATTTT. Amino acids: CASGPGTSYRNTDTQYF.

The chain combines TRBV7-2 with TRBJ1-3; TRBD1 aligns across 7 bases. V gave up 3 bases and J gave up 4 bases; unmatched junction bases: 12. The CDR3 sequence is 17 residues long. Germline CDR1 reads SGHTA; CDR2 reads FQGNSA. The CDR3 nucleotides are TGTGCCAGCAGCTTGGGACAGCTGCAAGCAATAGGAAACACCATATATTTT. It is translated as CASSLGQLQAIGNTIYF.

V and J are TRBV6-1 and TRBJ2-3, with 7 positions matching TRBD1. V was clipped by 3 bases and J by 14 bases; unmatched bases: 17. This CDR3 comprises 15 residues. Germline lookup yields CDR1 MNHNS and CDR2 SASEGT. The CDR3 spells CASSDPLTGPPSLYF. The CDR3 DNA sequence: TGTGCCAGCAGTGATCCCCTGACAGGGCCCCCCAGTCTGTATTTT.

The J gene is TRBJ1-2, the V gene TRBV7-3, with 7 bases lining up with TRBD1. The CDR3 is 13 amino acids. The germline gives CDR1 SGHTA, CDR2 FQGTGA. Trimming took 3 bases from V and 4 from J; bases not matched to a gene: 2. CDR3 in amino acids: CASSFRQGYGYTF. The CDR3 nucleotides read TGTGCCAGCAGCTTCAGACAGGGCTATGGCTACACCTTC.

The gene calls are TRBV4-3 and TRBJ2-7; tentatively, D is TRBD1 (6 bases). Trimming took off 1 base at V and 4 bases at J, with 17 bases between the two ends. The CDR3 runs to 16 residues. Germline CDR1 reads LGHNA; CDR2 reads YSLEER. The DNA for the CDR3 is TGCGCCAGCAGCCAAGGCTTCCCGACAGGTTCTTACGAGCAGTACTTC. Protein: CASSQGFPTGSYEQYF.

V and J are TRBV9 and TRBJ2-7; the D gene is possibly TRBD2 (7 bases). The germline V gene encodes CDR1 SGDLS and CDR2 YYNGEE. The CDR3 length is 15 residues. V lost 0 bases to trimming and J lost 4 bases, with 14 bases between them. In nucleotides, the CDR3 is TGTGCCAGCAGCGTAGCGGGGGGCGCCTTTTACGAGCAGTACTTC. This gives the protein CASSVAGGAFYEQYF.

The chain uses TRBV2 and TRBJ1-4; D unresolved. CDR1 SNHLY and CDR2 FYNNEI come from the germline V gene. This CDR3 comprises 16 residues. The V end lost 2 bases, the J end lost 8 bases, and 18 bases lay between the germline ends. The CDR3 DNA reads as TGTGCCAGCAGTGAATCCGTAGGAGGTTATGGGGAAAAACTGTTTTTT. This sequence encodes CASSESVGGYGEKLFF.

The chain is built from TRBV5-1 and TRBJ2-5; the match to TRBD2 covers 7 bases. Germline values: CDR1 SGHRS, CDR2 YFSETQ. CDR3 size: 16 residues. V lost 4 bases and J lost 2; bases outside the gene matches: 11. Written as DNA, the CDR3 is TGCGCCAGCAGCCCGGTGGGGCGGGGGACTCAAGAGACCCAGTACTTC. Protein sequence: CASSPVGRGTQETQYF.